What follows are 27 T cell receptor beta chains derived from one specimen sequenced in a study of glioma-infiltrating T cells after dendritic cell vaccination. Some clones are missing from TCRdb's copy, which holds only in-frame ones; the method was immunoSEQ multiplex PCR. This repertoire shows some 38,000 clones, approximately 80% found once; its top ten account for more than 7%. The specimen comprised blood, sampled before dendritic cell vaccination. The receptors originated from a human donor with glioblastoma.

The V gene is TRBV29-1, the J gene TRBJ2-7; TRBD1 agrees at 10 bases. The CDR3 sequence is 15 residues long. Losses at the gene ends were 6 bases for V and 2 bases for J; bases not matched to a gene: 10. CDR1 and CDR2 (germline): SQVTM, ANQGSEA. The CDR3 DNA sequence: TGCAGCGTGAGCGATACCGGGACAGGGGCCTACGAGCAGTACTTC. This gives the protein CSVSDTGTGAYEQYF.

This rearrangement joins TRBV6-1 to TRBJ2-1; 9 nucleotides line up with TRBD1. Trimming took 7 bases from V and 2 from J; bases not matched to a gene: 6. Germline assignment: CDR1 MNHNS and CDR2 SASEGT. This CDR3 spans 15 amino acids. CDR3 in amino acids: CASISGQGPYNEQFF. CDR3 nucleotides: TGTGCCAGCATCTCGGGACAGGGACCCTACAATGAGCAGTTCTTC.

This clone was detected only once. J is TRBJ1-2 and V is TRBV19; tentative D call: TRBD1 (5 bases). V dropped 5 bases and J dropped 4 bases, with 20 bases sitting between them. This CDR3 contains 16 residues. Germline CDR1 and CDR2: LNHDA and SQIVND (reference sequence). CDR3 sequence reads: CASSWNPLGRIYGYTF. CDR3 in DNA: TGTGCCAGTAGTTGGAACCCGTTGGGGCGGATCTATGGCTACACCTTC. Variable domain in full (rest from reference TRBV19 and TRBJ1-2): DGGITQSPKYLFRKEGQNVTLSCEQNLNHDAMYWYRQDPGQGLRLIYYSQIVNDFQKGDIAEGYSVSREKKESFPLTVTSAQKNPTAFYLCASSWNPLGRIYGYTFGSGTRLTVV.

The chain joins TRBV19 to TRBJ1-4, with D perhaps TRBD1 (6 bases). Germline CDR1 reads LNHDA; CDR2 reads SQIVND (reference sequence). CDR3 size: 14 residues. V was trimmed by 4 bases and J by 4 bases, leaving 10 bases between them. The CDR3 region is CASSTDSYNEKLFF. The CDR3, as DNA: TGTGCCAGTAGTACGGACAGCTATAATGAAAAACTGTTTTTT. Looking up the rest from reference TRBV19 and TRBJ1-4 gives the full variable domain: DGGITQSPKYLFRKEGQNVTLSCEQNLNHDAMYWYRQDPGQGLRLIYYSQIVNDFQKGDIAEGYSVSREKKESFPLTVTSAQKNPTAFYLCASSTDSYNEKLFFGSGTQLSVL.

The rearrangement uses TRBV7-3 and TRBJ2-3, with 12 positions matching TRBD2. The germline V gene has CDR1 SGHTA and CDR2 FQGTGA. The trim removed 0 bases at V and 3 bases at J, leaving 1 base unmatched. The CDR3 length is 16 residues. The CDR3 DNA follows: TGTGCCAGCAGCTTAACCACTAGCGGGGGGACAGATACGCAGTATTTT. Encoded protein: CASSLTTSGGTDTQYF.

This chain joins TRBV7-9 and TRBJ2-1, with 11 bases fitting TRBD2. Germline-derived CDR1 and CDR2 are SEHNR and FQNEAQ (reference sequence). V was clipped by 5 bases and J by 7 bases; unmatched bases: 13. The CDR3 has 17 amino acids. CDR3 DNA sequence: TGTGCCAGCAGCCCCCCTGCTAGCGGGGGGTTTCGGAATGAGCAGTTCTTC. Protein product: CASSPPASGGFRNEQFF. The full variable domain, its missing parts supplied by reference TRBV7-9 and TRBJ2-1, is DTGVSQNPRHKITKRGQNVTFRCDPISEHNRLYWYRQTLGQGPEFLTYFQNEAQLEKSRLLSDRFSAERPKGSFSTLEIQRTEQGDSAMYLCASSPPASGGFRNEQFFGPGTRLTVL.

The CDR3 sequence is CASRPDREDGYTF. CDR3 bases: TGTGCCAGCAGGCCCGACAGGGAAGATGGCTACACCTTC. J is TRBJ1-2 and V is TRBV6-5; 7 nucleotides match TRBD1. CDR3 length equals 13 residues. Germline CDR1 is MNHEY and CDR2 is SVGAGI. The J segment lost 6 bases and the V segment lost 6 bases, leaving 7 bases of the junction unmatched.

The chain links TRBV7-9 to TRBJ1-2, with 7 bases lining up with TRBD1. The length of the CDR3 is 14 residues. Looked up from germline, CDR1 is SEHNR and CDR2 is FQNEAQ (reference sequence). V lost 0 bases and J lost 3; bases outside the gene matches: 1. The CDR3 nucleotides read TGTGCCAGCAGCTTAGCAACAGGGGACTATGGCTACACCTTC. Its protein is CASSLATGDYGYTF.

The chain joins TRBV7-3 to TRBJ2-3; D gene uncertain. This CDR3 region has 13 residues. Trimming stripped 1 base from V and 1 base from J, with 3 bases between. Germline loops: CDR1 SGHTA, CDR2 FQGTGA. The CDR3 DNA reads as TGTGCCAGCAGCTTAATCGGCACAGATACGCAGTATTTT. It is translated as CASSLIGTDTQYF.

The gene calls are TRBV9 and TRBJ1-1; 8 bases align to TRBD1. There are 15 residues in the CDR3. The ends lost 3 bases at V and 5 bases at J; junction bases unmatched: 9. Per the germline V gene, CDR1 is SGDLS and CDR2 is YYNGEE. DNA for the CDR3: TGTGCCAGCAGCGGGGGGGGTACAGGGGGAACTGAAGCTTTCTTT. Protein: CASSGGGTGGTEAFF.

The genes are TRBV4-1 and TRBJ2-7, with D uncertain. The CDR3 runs to 13 residues. Germline V CDR1 and CDR2: MGHRA, YSYEKL. V was shortened by 3 bases and J by 3 bases, with 9 bases between the two germline ends. The CDR3 region has the DNA TGCGCCAGCAGCCATGATAGCCGCTACGAGCAGTACTTC. Residues: CASSHDSRYEQYF.

J is TRBJ1-2 and V is TRBV5-1; 7 bases agree with TRBD1. The V gene end was trimmed by 4 bases and the J gene end by 3 bases; junction bases not matched to a gene: 9. Germline V gene data show CDR1 as SGHRS and CDR2 as YFSETQ. The CDR3 contains 15 residues. CDR3 nucleotide sequence: TGCGCCAGCAGCATCAGACAGGGTTCGGACTATGGCTACACCTTC. This gives the protein CASSIRQGSDYGYTF.

The J gene is TRBJ2-7, the V gene TRBV30; TRBD1 matches at 7 bases. The CDR3 is made up of 15 amino acids. The J segment lost 1 base and the V segment lost 0 bases, leaving 6 bases of the junction unmatched. Germline lookup yields CDR1 GTSNPN and CDR2 SVGIG (reference sequence). The CDR3 spells CAWSVQGYRSYEQYF. CDR3 DNA sequence: TGTGCCTGGAGTGTACAGGGGTACAGGTCCTACGAGCAGTACTTC.

The chain employs TRBV7-6 and TRBJ2-2, with 11 positions matching TRBD2. This CDR3 comprises 16 residues. The trim removed 5 bases at V and 3 bases at J, leaving 5 bases unmatched. CDR1 and CDR2 from the germline V gene are SGHVS and FNYEAQ. CDR3 residues: CASSNSGGADTGELFF. The DNA of the CDR3 is TGTGCCAGCAGCAATAGCGGGGGGGCCGACACCGGGGAGCTGTTTTTT.

The V gene is TRBV11-2, the J gene TRBJ1-1; D might be TRBD1 (5 bases). CDR1 and CDR2 from the germline V gene are SGHAT and FQNNGV. The CDR3 contains 17 residues. V shed 5 bases and J shed 7 bases, with 26 bases lying between them. The CDR3 reads CASSASVGEPGSFEAFF. The CDR3 DNA sequence: TGTGCCAGCAGCGCTAGCGTGGGGGAACCTGGCTCTTTTGAAGCTTTCTTT.

The chain joins TRBV5-4 to TRBJ2-5; D uncertain. Germline V gene sequence: CDR1 SGHNT, CDR2 YYREEE (reference sequence). The CDR3 runs to 13 residues. V lost 4 bases and J 2 bases, leaving 9 bases between the germline ends. DNA for the CDR3: TGTGCCAGCAGCGAGGAATTTCAAGAGACCCAGTACTTC. Translating gives CASSEEFQETQYF.

A remark on this clone: Relative to the germline gene, one junction end is altered; a read error may explain this. The rearrangement joins TRBV5-5 to TRBJ1-2; 7 bases agree with TRBD1. Germline CDR1 is SGHKS and CDR2 is YYEKEE (reference sequence). CDR3 length equals 14 residues. Here the CDR3 DNA reads TGCGCCAGCAGCCAGTCAAGGGGGCTCTGCGACTACACCTTC. It encodes CASSQSRGLCDYTF.

The chain has TRBV28 and TRBJ1-1, with D possibly being TRBD1 (5 bases). This CDR3 region has 16 residues. The ends were cut back, 11 bases at V and 5 bases at J, with 27 bases in the middle. CDR1 is MDHEN and CDR2 is SYDVKM in the germline V gene. The CDR3 DNA reads as TGTGCCTCCCGGGCCCCCCGGGGCGGGAGTCAGACTGAAGCTTTCTTT. Residues: CASRAPRGGSQTEAFF.

The CDR3 nucleotides read TGTGCCAGCAGTGCAGGGGACAATGAGCAGTTCTTC. Protein: CASSAGDNEQFF. This chain connects TRBV2 to TRBJ2-1; D is perhaps TRBD1 (6 bases). The CDR3 is made up of 12 amino acids. V gave up 4 bases and J gave up 5 bases, with 6 bases separating them. Per germline, CDR1 SNHLY and CDR2 FYNNEI.

The V call is TRBV4-2, the J call TRBJ2-3, with 7 nucleotides matching TRBD2. With 1 base clipped from V and 4 bases from J, the junction kept 2 bases outside the gene matches. The CDR3 totals 14 residues. The germline V gene encodes CDR1 LGHNA and CDR2 YNFKEQ. Written as DNA, the CDR3 is TGTGCCAGCAGCCAAGGGACTAGTGCAGATACGCAGTATTTT. Translation: CASSQGTSADTQYF.

This chain connects TRBV5-1 to TRBJ2-3; no reliable D call. Between the trimmed V and J ends, which lost 3 bases and 0 bases, there was a span of 8 bases. The CDR3 totals 14 residues. Germline V lookup: CDR1 SGHRS, CDR2 YFSETQ. CDR3 DNA: TGCGCCAGCAGCTGGAGCAAGAGCACAGATACGCAGTATTTT. Its translation: CASSWSKSTDTQYF. The complete variable domain, with remaining parts taken from reference TRBV5-1 and TRBJ2-3, reads KAGVTQTPRYLIKTRGQQVTLSCSPISGHRSVSWYQQTPGQGLQFLFEYFSETQRNKGNFPGRFSGRQFSNSRSEMNVSTLELGDSALYLCASSWSKSTDTQYFGPGTRLTVL.

This clone was observed a few times. The chain carries TRBV7-9 and TRBJ2-7; D is perhaps TRBD2 (6 bases). Between the trimmed V and J ends, which lost 4 bases and 0 bases, there was a span of 10 bases. The CDR3 contains 14 residues. CDR1 is SEHNR, CDR2 FQNEAQ, per germline (reference sequence). The CDR3 DNA reads TGTGCCAGCAGCTGGGACGGGAGCTCCTACGAGCAGTACTTC. Translated: CASSWDGSSYEQYF.

V is TRBV6-1 and J is TRBJ2-3; D is unclear. The CDR3 has 13 residues. V was trimmed by 7 bases and J by 3 bases, leaving 11 bases between them. CDR1 and CDR2 (germline): MNHNS, SASEGT. This CDR3 reads CASMTPTTDTQYF. In DNA form, the CDR3 reads TGTGCCAGCATGACTCCGACGACAGATACGCAGTATTTT.

This chain joins TRBV5-4 and TRBJ2-2, with TRBD2 as a possible D gene (6 bases). This CDR3 is built from 15 residues. The V gene lost 4 bases and the J gene lost 1 base, with 11 bases spanning the gap. Germline CDR1 SGHNT, CDR2 YYREEE (reference sequence). The CDR3 here is CASSNSGENTGELFF. Written as DNA, the CDR3 is TGTGCCAGCAGCAATAGCGGTGAGAACACCGGGGAGCTGTTTTTT.

This clone is classed as medium-sized. The genes are TRBV28 and TRBJ1-2; D may be TRBD1 (6 bases). Germline lookup yields CDR1 MDHEN and CDR2 SYDVKM. This CDR3 has 17 residues. Trimming stripped 6 bases from V and 5 bases from J, with 25 bases between. This chain's CDR3 is CASRTPTRDKNRYGYTF. CDR3 nucleotide sequence: TGTGCCAGCAGAACCCCAACCCGGGACAAGAATCGATATGGCTACACCTTC.

This chain connects TRBV4-3 to TRBJ1-4; D gene unclear. Germline V gene lookup returns CDR1 LGHNA and CDR2 YSLEER. Trimming cost V 0 bases and J 11 bases, with 10 bases left between them. This CDR3 has 13 residues. The CDR3 coding sequence is TGCGCCAGCAGCCAAGATACGCGAGGGAAACTGTTTTTT. This gives the protein CASSQDTRGKLFF.

In the case of this clone: A much larger clone lies one base from this, so it may be a read error. This chain joins TRBV5-4 and TRBJ1-5; TRBD1 matches at 7 bases. The V gene end was trimmed by 4 bases and the J gene end by 4 bases; junction bases not matched to a gene: 8. Germline CDR1 and CDR2: SGHNT and YYREEE (reference sequence). The CDR3 totals 15 residues. Written as DNA, the CDR3 is TGTGCCAGCAGCCAAGACAGGGTTGGGAATCAGCCCCAGCATTTT. This encodes CASSQDRVGNQPQHF.